What follows are 21 T cell receptor beta chains derived from one specimen sequenced in a study of cytomegalovirus exposure and HLA in healthy donors (TCRdb year 2017). Libraries were prepared through the immunoSEQ multiplex PCR assay. The multiplex PCR relied on a mix of 60 forward primers for TCR Vbeta segments and 13 reverse primers for TCR Jbeta segments. In TCRdb, the immuneACCESS table is reduced to in-frame sequences with V and J assigned. These tables do not hold every clone; where another copy was compared, an unresolved V gene accounts for under half, and the others remain unexplained. The sample data list more than 90,000 clones, and 85% of these were observed just once. Of the sample, approximately 3.9% falls within the top ten clones. The source material was PBMCs. The source is a young man in good health and CMV-seronegative.

This rearrangement joins TRBV27 to TRBJ2-7; 8 bases match TRBD1. Germline CDR1 MNHEY, CDR2 SMNVEV (reference sequence). This CDR3 comprises 15 residues. The V segment lost 3 bases and the J segment 3 bases; nucleotides outside the gene matches: 7. The CDR3: CASSLGTGTGYEQYF. Written as DNA, the CDR3 is TGTGCCAGCAGTTTGGGGACCGGGACAGGCTACGAGCAGTACTTC.

The chain employs TRBV7-8 and TRBJ1-5; possibly TRBD1 for D (5 bases). Germline V gene lookup returns CDR1 SGHVS and CDR2 FQNEAQ. V dropped 1 base and J dropped 3 bases, with 10 bases sitting between them. This CDR3 has 15 residues. Written as DNA, the CDR3 is TGTGCCAGCAGCTTAGTAGGGGCAGTCAATCAGCCCCAGCATTTT. Translating gives CASSLVGAVNQPQHF.

V usage is TRBV5-4 and J usage is TRBJ2-7; 9 bases line up with TRBD1. The germline V gene encodes CDR1 SGHNT and CDR2 YYREEE (reference sequence). This CDR3 spans 13 amino acids. V lost 3 bases and J lost 5; bases outside the gene matches: 3. In nucleotides, the CDR3 is TGTGCCAGCAGCTCCCGGGACAGGGACGAGCAGTACTTC. Translation gives CASSSRDRDEQYF.

The chain has TRBV7-3 and TRBJ2-1; D is possibly TRBD1 (5 bases). The CDR3 covers 15 residues. V was trimmed by 4 bases and J by 3 bases, leaving 13 bases between them. Germline-derived CDR1 and CDR2 are SGHTA and FQGTGA. The CDR3 DNA reads as TGTGCCAGCAGCTCCGAAGACAGTTACTACAATGAGCAGTTCTTC. Amino acid sequence: CASSSEDSYYNEQFF.

The V and J genes are TRBV5-6 and TRBJ2-4, with 9 bases that match TRBD1. With 4 bases clipped from V and 7 bases from J, the junction kept 15 bases outside the gene matches. Per the germline V gene, CDR1 is SGHDT and CDR2 is YYEEEE. The CDR3 runs 17 residues. This chain's CDR3 is CASSERQYRGQSNIQYF. Written as DNA, the CDR3 is TGTGCCAGCAGCGAAAGACAATACAGGGGGCAATCGAACATTCAGTACTTC.

The chain carries TRBV27 and TRBJ1-1, with D maybe TRBD1 (5 bases). Germline V gives CDR1 MNHEY, CDR2 SMNVEV (reference sequence). V lost 4 bases and J 0 bases, leaving 15 bases between the germline ends. The CDR3 consists of 16 residues. This CDR3 reads CASSWGIGGVNTEAFF. The CDR3 DNA reads TGTGCCAGCAGTTGGGGAATCGGGGGTGTGAACACTGAAGCTTTCTTT.

This chain joins TRBV10-3 and TRBJ2-7; D possibly corresponds to TRBD1 (6 bases). The CDR3 contains 14 residues. V lost 6 bases, J lost 0 bases, and 12 bases lay in between. CDR1 and CDR2 from the germline V gene are ENHRY and SYGVKD. Here the CDR3 reads CAIRRTEVSYEQYF. CDR3 bases: TGTGCCATCAGGAGGACAGAAGTCTCCTACGAGCAGTACTTC.

The V gene is TRBV9, the J gene TRBJ2-4, with 8 bases that match TRBD1. The CDR3 covers 14 residues. Germline V gives CDR1 SGDLS, CDR2 YYNGEE. V lost 2 bases, J lost 6 bases, and 4 bases stayed unmatched. CDR3: CASSVQGAGNIQYF. CDR3 sequence (DNA): TGTGCCAGCAGCGTCCAGGGGGCTGGAAACATTCAGTACTTC.

The rearrangement links TRBV7-9 to TRBJ2-1; 10 bases line up with TRBD1. CDR3 length: 15 amino acids. Trimming cost V 5 bases and J 4 bases; bases outside gene matches: 5. The V gene's germline CDR1 is SEHNR and CDR2 FQNEAQ (reference sequence). Here the CDR3 DNA reads TGTGCCAGCAGCCGGGACAGGGGATTATACAATGAGCAGTTCTTC. It translates to CASSRDRGLYNEQFF.

The genes are TRBV28 and TRBJ2-1; 7 nucleotides agree with TRBD2. CDR1 MDHEN and CDR2 SYDVKM come from the germline V gene. V was pared by 4 bases and J by 8 bases, with 14 bases of the junction left unmatched. The CDR3 totals 16 residues. The CDR3 sequence is CASSSQGGLAIYEQFF. DNA for the CDR3: TGTGCCAGCAGTTCCCAGGGAGGGCTAGCAATCTATGAGCAGTTCTTC. The full variable domain, completed using reference TRBV28 and TRBJ2-1, is DVKVTQSSRYLVKRTGEKVFLECVQDMDHENMFWYRQDPGLGLRLIYFSYDVKMKEKGDIPEGYSVSREKKERFSLILESASTNQTSMYLCASSSQGGLAIYEQFFGPGTRLTVL.

The J gene is TRBJ2-6, the V gene TRBV28; no reliable D call. From germline, CDR1 is MDHEN and CDR2 SYDVKM. The CDR3 has 14 residues. V gave up 7 bases and J gave up 3 bases, with 10 bases separating them. CDR3 residues: CASTLSNGANVLTF. The CDR3 bases are TGTGCCAGCACCCTTAGTAATGGGGCCAACGTCCTGACTTTC.

V usage is TRBV10-3 and J usage is TRBJ2-2; 7 bases are shared with TRBD1. Unmatched junction bases numbered 6, after V lost 5 bases and J lost 3 bases. Per germline, CDR1 ENHRY and CDR2 SYGVKD. The length of the CDR3 is 15 residues. CDR3 in DNA: TGTGCCATCAGTCACACAGGGGTTGACACCGGGGAGCTGTTTTTT. It codes for CAISHTGVDTGELFF.

The V call is TRBV4-1, the J call TRBJ2-7; 8 bases are shared with TRBD2. J gave up 5 bases and V 4 bases, and 10 bases lay outside the gene matches. Germline V gene data show CDR1 as MGHRA and CDR2 as YSYEKL. The CDR3 is made up of 15 amino acids. CDR3 in DNA: TGCGCCAGCAGCCCTTCCGGGACTAGAGGTGACGAGCAGTACTTC. Protein: CASSPSGTRGDEQYF.

This clone was recorded once. The chain is built from TRBV9 and TRBJ2-1; 7 positions match TRBD2. Germline assignment: CDR1 SGDLS and CDR2 YYNGEE. This CDR3 contains 16 residues. With 1 base clipped from V and 0 bases from J, the junction kept 4 bases outside the gene matches. In DNA form, the CDR3 reads TGTGCCAGCAGCGTAACTGGCGGGAGCTCCTACAATGAGCAGTTCTTC. It translates to CASSVTGGSSYNEQFF.

This sequence joins TRBV25-1 and TRBJ2-6, with D perhaps matching TRBD1 (5 bases). Germline V gives CDR1 MGHDK, CDR2 SYGVNS. The CDR3 length is 14 residues. Trimming shortened V by 4 bases and J by 8 bases, and 12 bases separated the two germline ends. The CDR3 reads CASSATGRSNVLTF. The CDR3 coding sequence is TGTGCCAGCAGTGCAACAGGACGGTCCAACGTCCTGACTTTC.

This rearrangement joins TRBV6-1 to TRBJ2-7; 7 positions match TRBD1. The length of the CDR3 is 14 residues. V shed 3 bases, J shed 2 bases, and the junction held 4 bases outside the gene matches. The germline CDR1 and CDR2 sequences are MNHNS and SASEGT. CDR3 sequence reads: CASSDFRGTYEQYF. In DNA form, the CDR3 reads TGTGCCAGCAGTGATTTCAGGGGGACCTACGAGCAGTACTTC.

This clone was detected a few times. The J gene is TRBJ1-4, the V gene TRBV5-1; 7 nucleotides line up with TRBD1. The CDR3 has 14 residues. The germline V gene encodes CDR1 SGHRS and CDR2 YFSETQ. V gave up 3 bases and J gave up 5 bases; unmatched junction bases: 4. The CDR3: CASSSGQMNEKLFF. The CDR3 coding sequence is TGCGCCAGCAGCTCGGGACAGATGAATGAAAAACTGTTTTTT.

This rearrangement joins TRBV16 to TRBJ2-1; 11 nucleotides align to TRBD2. Germline CDR1 reads KGHSY; CDR2 reads FQNENV. This CDR3 is 17 amino acids long. V lost 0 bases, J lost 1 base, and 2 bases stayed unmatched. This CDR3 reads CASSQSSGGASYNEQFF. CDR3 bases: TGTGCCAGCAGCCAATCTAGCGGGGGGGCGTCCTACAATGAGCAGTTCTTC. The variable domain in full, completed from reference TRBV16 and TRBJ2-1, reads GEEVAQTPKHLVRGEGQKAKLYCAPIKGHSYVFWYQQVLKNEFKFLISFQNENVFDETGMPKERFSAKCLPNSPCSLEIQATKLEDSAVYFCASSQSSGGASYNEQFFGPGTRLTVL.

The chain joins TRBV5-4 to TRBJ1-6, with 7 bases lining up with TRBD1. The CDR3 has 14 residues. Germline lookup yields CDR1 SGHNT and CDR2 YYREEE (reference sequence). After removal of 2 bases from V and 6 bases from J, the junction contained 2 bases not matched to a gene. The CDR3 sequence: CASSFRDSNSPLHF. The CDR3 DNA reads as TGTGCCAGCAGCTTTAGGGACAGTAATTCACCCCTCCACTTT.

The gene calls are TRBV7-2 and TRBJ2-3; 13 positions agree with TRBD2. The CDR3 covers 18 residues. The germline V gene encodes CDR1 SGHTA and CDR2 FQGNSA. The trim removed 2 bases at V and 1 base at J, leaving 6 bases unmatched. The CDR3 region is CASSLTRTSGGRTDTQYF. The DNA for the CDR3 is TGTGCCAGCAGCTTAACCCGGACTAGCGGGGGACGCACAGATACGCAGTATTTT.

This sequence joins TRBV5-1 and TRBJ2-5, with D perhaps TRBD1 (6 bases). Germline CDR1 SGHRS, CDR2 YFSETQ. Trimming took 2 bases from V and 0 from J, leaving 11 bases between them. The CDR3 has 15 residues. CDR3 coding DNA: TGCGCCAGCAGCTTACAGACAGGTTACCAAGAGACCCAGTACTTC. Translated: CASSLQTGYQETQYF.